Listed here are 18 T cell receptor beta chains from one sample, sequenced in a study of blood T cell repertoires in COVID-19. The assay was immunoSEQ multiplex PCR, and TCRdb's table has in-frame clones only and misses some. The sample has hundreds of thousands of clones; roughly 88% are singletons. Sequenced material: peripheral blood. The receptor source for this set is a woman in her 30s with COVID-19, enrolled during active disease.

The V gene is TRBV3-1 (or the pseudogene TRBV3-2), the J gene TRBJ2-1; 9 nucleotides align to TRBD2. Unmatched junction bases numbered 8, after V lost 1 base and J lost 4 bases. Germline lookup yields CDR1 LGHDT and CDR2 YNNKEL (reference sequence). There are 17 residues in the CDR3. The CDR3 bases are TGTGCCAGCAGCCAAGCCATGAGGCGGGGGGGGTACAATGAGCAGTTCTTC. Protein: CASSQAMRRGGYNEQFF.

This sequence joins TRBV18 and TRBJ1-4, with 8 positions matching TRBD1. The CDR3 is made up of 15 amino acids. CDR1 is KGHSH, CDR2 LQKENI, per germline. Unmatched junction bases numbered 6, after V lost 1 base and J lost 8 bases. CDR3 sequence reads: CASSPLDRVNEKLFF. The CDR3 DNA reads TGTGCCAGCTCACCACTGGACAGGGTGAACGAAAAACTGTTTTTT.

The rearrangement uses TRBV7-6 and TRBJ2-5; TRBD1 agrees at 7 bases. Per germline, CDR1 SGHVS and CDR2 FNYEAQ. The length of the CDR3 is 13 residues. V lost 5 bases to trimming and J lost 5 bases; unmatched junction nucleotides: 5. CDR3: CASSKTGLETQYF. The CDR3 DNA is TGTGCCAGCAGCAAGACAGGGTTGGAGACCCAGTACTTC.

The rearrangement uses TRBV11-3 and TRBJ2-2; possibly TRBD2 for D (6 bases). The CDR3 runs to 15 residues. CDR1 is SGHNT, CDR2 YENEEA, per germline. V gave up 4 bases and J gave up 5 bases, with 14 bases separating them. The CDR3 spells CASSSGRGGTGELFF. The CDR3 DNA reads as TGTGCCAGCAGCTCGGGCCGTGGGGGGACCGGGGAGCTGTTTTTT.

This rearrangement joins TRBV7-6 to TRBJ1-5; D is undetermined. There are 17 residues in the CDR3. V was shortened by 0 bases and J by 0 bases, with 12 bases between the two germline ends. In germline, CDR1 is SGHVS, CDR2 FNYEAQ. The CDR3 is CASSLAEAQYSNQPQHF. The CDR3 DNA follows: TGTGCCAGCAGCTTAGCGGAGGCACAGTATAGCAATCAGCCCCAGCATTTT.

V and J are TRBV19 and TRBJ2-7; D gene unclear. Germline V gene lookup returns CDR1 LNHDA and CDR2 SQIVND (reference sequence). The ends were cut back, 2 bases at V and 4 bases at J, with 12 bases in the middle. The CDR3 covers 14 residues. CDR3: CASSISVGPYEQYF. In nucleotides, the CDR3 is TGTGCCAGTAGTATAAGTGTTGGGCCTTACGAGCAGTACTTC.

The V gene is TRBV6-2 or TRBV6-3, the J gene TRBJ2-3; a possible D gene is TRBD2 (6 bases). The germline V gene has CDR1 MNHEY and CDR2 SVGEGT. The CDR3 has 18 residues. The V gene lost 4 bases and the J gene lost 8 bases, with 28 bases spanning the gap. CDR3 sequence reads: CASSFPNLLAGVEGTQYF. DNA for the CDR3: TGTGCCAGCAGTTTCCCCAACTTACTAGCTGGGGTAGAAGGTACGCAGTATTTT.

J is TRBJ1-2 and V is TRBV29-1; 7 nucleotides align to TRBD1. V was clipped by 6 bases and J by 2 bases; unmatched bases: 3. The CDR3 runs to 12 residues. From germline, CDR1 is SQVTM and CDR2 ANQGSEA. DNA for the CDR3: TGCAGCGTCACGGGACAGAACTATGGCTACACCTTC. Translated: CSVTGQNYGYTF.

This chain uses TRBV4-3 with TRBJ2-1; 8 bases align to TRBD1. Germline V gives CDR1 LGHNA, CDR2 YSLEER. The CDR3 covers 17 residues. V dropped 2 bases and J dropped 0; count of bases not matched to a gene: 6. The CDR3 bases are TGCGCCAGCAGCCAATCTTTGGGACAGGACTCCTACAATGAGCAGTTCTTC. Encoded protein: CASSQSLGQDSYNEQFF.

The chain is built from TRBV7-9 and TRBJ1-1; 9 bases align to TRBD1. This CDR3 spans 15 amino acids. CDR1 and CDR2 (germline): SEHNR, FQNEAQ (reference sequence). The trim removed 7 bases at V and 5 bases at J, leaving 11 bases unmatched. CDR3 protein: CASTRGGQGGTEAFF. Here the CDR3 DNA reads TGTGCCAGCACCCGAGGGGGACAGGGAGGTACTGAAGCTTTCTTT.

The V and J genes are TRBV4-3 and TRBJ2-6; no reliable D call. Per the germline V gene, CDR1 is LGHNA and CDR2 is YSLEER. This CDR3 has 17 residues. V gave up 0 bases and J gave up 1 base, with 10 bases separating them. Here the CDR3 DNA reads TGCGCCAGCAGCCAAGATGCTCCAGTTTCTGGGGCCAACGTCCTGACTTTC. This codes for CASSQDAPVSGANVLTF.

The V call is TRBV6-6, the J call TRBJ1-5; 8 bases agree with TRBD1. With 6 bases clipped from V and 7 bases from J, the junction kept 8 bases outside the gene matches. This CDR3 has 14 amino acids. The germline CDR1 and CDR2 sequences are MNHNY and SVGAGI (reference sequence). CDR3 nucleotide sequence: TGTGCCAGCAGCCTAGGACAGGGAGGACAGCCCCAGCATTTT. This codes for CASSLGQGGQPQHF.

The chain carries TRBV3-1 (or the pseudogene TRBV3-2) and TRBJ2-6; tentative D call: TRBD1 (6 bases). CDR1 is LGHDT and CDR2 is YNNKEL in the germline V gene (reference sequence). Trimming shortened V by 0 bases and J by 0 bases, and 12 bases separated the two germline ends. The CDR3 has 18 residues. The CDR3 here is CASSQDSGQISGANVLTF. The CDR3 DNA follows: TGTGCCAGCAGCCAAGATTCCGGACAGATCTCTGGGGCCAACGTCCTGACTTTC.

This chain links TRBV24-1 with TRBJ2-5, with a possible D match to TRBD1 (5 bases). The CDR3 length is 15 residues. Germline lookup yields CDR1 KGHDR and CDR2 SFDVKD. V dropped 5 bases and J dropped 2 bases, with 14 bases sitting between them. CDR3 region: CATSVGWRQQETQYF. CDR3 sequence (DNA): TGTGCCACCAGTGTAGGATGGAGACAGCAAGAGACCCAGTACTTC.

The gene calls are TRBV7-8 and TRBJ1-1; D is unresolved. CDR3 length equals 14 residues. Germline V gives CDR1 SGHVS, CDR2 FQNEAQ. Trimming removed 0 bases from V and 6 bases from J, with 11 bases in between. The CDR3 spells CASSLAISRPEAFF. The CDR3 DNA follows: TGTGCCAGCAGCTTAGCGATTAGCCGACCTGAAGCTTTCTTT.

The gene calls are TRBV5-4 and TRBJ2-5, with 7 bases lining up with TRBD2. The CDR3 length is 14 residues. V was pared by 0 bases and J by 5 bases, with 4 bases of the junction left unmatched. Germline-derived CDR1 and CDR2 are SGHNT and YYREEE (reference sequence). This CDR3 reads CASSLGGSSETQYF. In nucleotides, the CDR3 is TGTGCCAGCAGCTTGGGCGGGAGTTCGGAGACCCAGTACTTC.

The rearrangement joins TRBV27 to TRBJ2-7, with unresolved D. Per germline, CDR1 MNHEY and CDR2 SMNVEV (reference sequence). The CDR3 totals 13 residues. The germline V and J ends were trimmed by 4 bases and 6 bases, with 13 bases remaining between them. The CDR3 spells CASSSFAGFEQYV. In nucleotides, the CDR3 is TGTGCCAGCAGTTCTTTTGCAGGTTTCGAGCAGTACGTC.

This chain connects TRBV5-1 to TRBJ2-1; TRBD2 agrees at 11 bases. V was pared by 0 bases and J by 7 bases, with 6 bases of the junction left unmatched. CDR3 length equals 16 residues. CDR1 is SGHRS and CDR2 is YFSETQ in the germline V gene. The CDR3 sequence is CASSLVSSGGENEQFF. The DNA of the CDR3 is TGCGCCAGCAGCTTGGTTAGTAGCGGGGGGGAAAATGAGCAGTTCTTC.